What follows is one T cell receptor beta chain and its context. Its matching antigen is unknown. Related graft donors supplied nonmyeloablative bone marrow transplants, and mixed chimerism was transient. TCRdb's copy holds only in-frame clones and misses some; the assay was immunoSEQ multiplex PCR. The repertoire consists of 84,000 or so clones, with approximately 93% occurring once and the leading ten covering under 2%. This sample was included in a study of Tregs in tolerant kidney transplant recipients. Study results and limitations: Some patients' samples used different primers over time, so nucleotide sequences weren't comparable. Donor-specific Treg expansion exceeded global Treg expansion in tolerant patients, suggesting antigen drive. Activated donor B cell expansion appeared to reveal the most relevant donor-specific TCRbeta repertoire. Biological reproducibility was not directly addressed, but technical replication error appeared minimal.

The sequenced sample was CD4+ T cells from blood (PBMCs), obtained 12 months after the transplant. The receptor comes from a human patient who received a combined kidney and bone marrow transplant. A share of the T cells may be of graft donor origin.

CDR3: CASRKQGPYNEQFF. The CDR3 DNA follows: TGTGCCAGCAGAAAACAGGGTCCTTACAATGAGCAGTTCTTC. The rearrangement links TRBV13 to TRBJ2-1; D might be TRBD1 (6 bases). Trimming stripped 6 bases from V and 4 bases from J, with 13 bases between. Germline lookup yields CDR1 PRHDT and CDR2 FYEKMQ (reference sequence). The CDR3 runs to 14 residues.